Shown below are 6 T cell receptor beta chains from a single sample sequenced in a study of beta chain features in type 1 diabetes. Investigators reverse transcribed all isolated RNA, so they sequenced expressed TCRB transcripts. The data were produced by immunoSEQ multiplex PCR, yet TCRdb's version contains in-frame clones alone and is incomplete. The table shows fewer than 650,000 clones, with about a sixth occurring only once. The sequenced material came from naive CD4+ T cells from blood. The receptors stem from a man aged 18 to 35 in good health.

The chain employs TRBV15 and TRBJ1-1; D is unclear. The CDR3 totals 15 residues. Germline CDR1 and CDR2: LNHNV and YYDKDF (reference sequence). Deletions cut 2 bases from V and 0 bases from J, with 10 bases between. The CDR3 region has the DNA TGTGCCACCAGCAGACTTACCCCTATGAACACTGAAGCTTTCTTT. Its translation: CATSRLTPMNTEAFF.

The CDR3 nucleotides read TGCGCCAGCAGCTTGGGTGGAACCGTGCTCTCTGGAAACACCATATATTTT. Protein sequence: CASSLGGTVLSGNTIYF. This chain links TRBV5-1 with TRBJ1-3; no definite D call. Looked up from germline, CDR1 is SGHRS and CDR2 is YFSETQ. Between the trimmed V and J ends, which lost 0 bases and 0 bases, there was a span of 13 bases. There are 17 residues in the CDR3.

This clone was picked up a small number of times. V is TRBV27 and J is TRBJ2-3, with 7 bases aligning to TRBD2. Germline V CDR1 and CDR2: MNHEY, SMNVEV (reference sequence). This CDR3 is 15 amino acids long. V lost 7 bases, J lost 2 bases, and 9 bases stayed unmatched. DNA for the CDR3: TGTGCCAGCACCCGAGCGGGACGGTACACAGATACGCAGTATTTT. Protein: CASTRAGRYTDTQYF.

The CDR3 loop is CASSQSTVRNEKLFF. CDR3 coding DNA: TGTGCCAGCAGCCAATCGACAGTCCGTAATGAAAAACTGTTTTTT. The chain links TRBV4-2 to TRBJ1-4; weak D call: TRBD1 (5 bases). The CDR3 runs 15 residues. Germline V lookup: CDR1 LGHNA, CDR2 YNFKEQ. V was shortened by 2 bases and J by 4 bases, with 11 bases between the two germline ends.

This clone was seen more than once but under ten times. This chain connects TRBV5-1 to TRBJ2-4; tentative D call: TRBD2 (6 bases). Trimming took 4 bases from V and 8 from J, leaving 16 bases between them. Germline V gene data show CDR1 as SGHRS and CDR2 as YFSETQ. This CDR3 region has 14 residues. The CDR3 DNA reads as TGCGCCAGCAGCCCTGATCGGGGGAGTCACATTCAGTACTTC. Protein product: CASSPDRGSHIQYF.

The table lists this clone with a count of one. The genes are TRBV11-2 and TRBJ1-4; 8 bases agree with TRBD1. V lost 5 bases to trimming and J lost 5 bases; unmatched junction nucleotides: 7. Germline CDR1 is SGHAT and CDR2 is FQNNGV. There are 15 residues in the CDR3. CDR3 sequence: CASSPRTGTNEKLFF. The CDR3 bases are TGTGCCAGCAGCCCCAGGACAGGGACGAATGAAAAACTGTTTTTT.